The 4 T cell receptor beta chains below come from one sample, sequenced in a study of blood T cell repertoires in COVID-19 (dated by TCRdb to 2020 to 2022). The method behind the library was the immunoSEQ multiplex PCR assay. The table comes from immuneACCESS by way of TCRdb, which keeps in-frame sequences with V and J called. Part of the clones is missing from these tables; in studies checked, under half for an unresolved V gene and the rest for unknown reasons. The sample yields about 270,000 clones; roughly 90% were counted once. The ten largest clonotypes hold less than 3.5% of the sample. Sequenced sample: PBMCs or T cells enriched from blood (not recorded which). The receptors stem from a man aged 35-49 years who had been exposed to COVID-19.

CDR3 loop: CATLDRDIYEQYF. The CDR3 coding sequence is TGTGCCACCCTGGACAGGGATATATACGAGCAGTACTTC. The chain couples TRBV28 to TRBJ2-7; 8 positions agree with TRBD1. The CDR3 is 13 amino acids. V lost 10 bases, J lost 4 bases, and 9 bases stayed unmatched. Germline loops: CDR1 MDHEN, CDR2 SYDVKM.

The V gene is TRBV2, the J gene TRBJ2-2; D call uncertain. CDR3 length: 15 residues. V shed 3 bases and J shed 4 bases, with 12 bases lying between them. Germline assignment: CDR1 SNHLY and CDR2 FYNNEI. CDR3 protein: CASSDWASSTGELFF. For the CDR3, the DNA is TGTGCCAGCAGTGACTGGGCCTCGAGCACCGGGGAGCTGTTTTTT.

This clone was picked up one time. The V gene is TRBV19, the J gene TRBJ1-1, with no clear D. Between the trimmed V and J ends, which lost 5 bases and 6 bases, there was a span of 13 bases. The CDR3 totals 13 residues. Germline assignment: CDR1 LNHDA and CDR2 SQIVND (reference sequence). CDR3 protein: CASSLTAGPEAFF. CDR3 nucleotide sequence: TGTGCCAGTAGTCTCACAGCCGGTCCTGAAGCTTTCTTT.

As DNA, the CDR3 is TGTGCCAGCAGTCACAGCGGGAGTGGCGATACGCAGTATTTT. Translation gives CASSHSGSGDTQYF. The J gene is TRBJ2-3, the V gene TRBV3-1 (or the pseudogene TRBV3-2); 8 bases line up with TRBD2. The CDR3 is 14 amino acids. The J segment lost 6 bases and the V segment lost 6 bases, leaving 8 bases of the junction unmatched. CDR1 and CDR2 from the germline V gene are LGHDT and YNNKEL (reference sequence).